One sample yielded the 19 T cell receptor beta chains listed below, sequenced in a study of CD8 T cells in ankylosing spondylitis. Their cognate antigens are unknown. MiXCR was run by TCRdb on the 5' RACE reads, yielding one entry per CDR3 protein. This table has approximately 150,000 distinct CDR3 sequences, roughly 18% appearing once. Whole-study results and caveats: Seven to nine highly homologous variants made up a TCR beta motif that seemed to typify ankylosing spondylitis blood.

Input material: blood, either unsorted or a sorted T cell fraction (not recorded which). These receptors came from a male donor with ankylosing spondylitis.

The CDR3 bases are TGCGCCAGCAGCCCCCGGATTACGGGGATCACCGGGACCGGGGAGCTGTTTTTT. Protein sequence: CASSPRITGITGTGELFF. The chain combines TRBV4-3 with TRBJ2-2; tentatively, D is TRBD2 (5 bases). The CDR3 is made up of 18 amino acids. V gave up 4 bases and J gave up 5 bases, with 23 bases separating them. Germline V CDR1 and CDR2: LGHNA, YSLEER.

The DNA for the CDR3 is TGTGCCAGCAGCTTGGGGGGTGCGGGACTGGAGACCCAGTACTTC. Protein sequence: CASSLGGAGLETQYF. The gene calls are TRBV5-4 and TRBJ2-5, with D maybe TRBD2 (6 bases). Germline V gives CDR1 SGHNT, CDR2 YYREEE (reference sequence). Trimming shortened V by 0 bases and J by 5 bases, and 14 bases separated the two germline ends. The CDR3 sequence is 15 residues long.

This rearrangement joins TRBV7-9 to TRBJ1-1; no clear D. Germline V gene data show CDR1 as SEHNR and CDR2 as FQNEAQ (reference sequence). The V and J ends lost 4 bases and 0 bases respectively, with 12 bases between them. This CDR3 has 15 residues. CDR3 residues: CASSSGPYLNTEAFF. The CDR3 region has the DNA TGTGCCAGCAGCTCCGGACCGTATCTGAACACTGAAGCTTTCTTT. Full variable domain (remainder filled in from reference TRBV7-9 and TRBJ1-1): DTGVSQNPRHKITKRGQNVTFRCDPISEHNRLYWYRQTLGQGPEFLTYFQNEAQLEKSRLLSDRFSAERPKGSFSTLEIQRTEQGDSAMYLCASSSGPYLNTEAFFGQGTRLTVV.

This clonotype was observed a few times. This sequence joins TRBV4-1 and TRBJ1-5; unclear D gene. Germline V gene data show CDR1 as MGHRA and CDR2 as YSYEKL. The CDR3 is 15 residues long. Trimming shortened V by 1 base and J by 0 bases, and 7 bases separated the two germline ends. The CDR3, as DNA: TGCGCCAGCAGCCAAGGGGAGTTTAGCAATCAGCCCCAGCATTTT. Its protein product is CASSQGEFSNQPQHF.

This clonotype was detected a few times. V and J are TRBV25-1 and TRBJ1-2, with 8 bases lining up with TRBD1. V was clipped by 2 bases and J by 3 bases; unmatched bases: 2. This CDR3 contains 14 residues. CDR1 is MGHDK, CDR2 SYGVNS, per germline. The DNA of the CDR3 is TGTGCCAGCAGTGAACTGACAGGGGACTATGGCTACACCTTC. This gives the protein CASSELTGDYGYTF.

The chain uses TRBV13 and TRBJ2-5; no firm D call. The length of the CDR3 is 14 residues. Trimming took off 6 bases at V and 2 bases at J, with 13 bases between the two ends. Germline lookup yields CDR1 PRHDT and CDR2 FYEKMQ (reference sequence). As DNA, the CDR3 is TGTGCCAGCAGAGTCGAGTTACTACAAGAGACCCAGTACTTC. It yields the protein CASRVELLQETQYF.

This clonotype has a handful of counts. V is TRBV12-3 or TRBV12-4 and J is TRBJ2-2, with TRBD2 as a possible D gene (5 bases). The germline V and J ends were trimmed by 3 bases and 1 base, with 6 bases remaining between them. The length of the CDR3 is 14 residues. CDR3 nucleotide sequence: TGTGCCAGCAGTTTTGCGGGGAACACCGGGGAGCTGTTTTTT. It translates to CASSFAGNTGELFF.

The chain combines TRBV9 with TRBJ2-1; D tentatively reads TRBD1 or TRBD2 (6 bases each). The CDR3 contains 15 residues. CDR1 is SGDLS, CDR2 YYNGEE, per germline. Trimming removed 5 bases at V and 6 bases at J, with 18 bases between. In DNA form, the CDR3 reads TGTGCCAGCAGTGAGGGAGGTCCAGGGGTCAATGAGCAGTTCTTC. Translation gives CASSEGGPGVNEQFF.

In its sample, this clonotype was seen a few times. The chain employs TRBV7-8 and TRBJ2-1, with 13 bases identical to TRBD2. This CDR3 is 13 amino acids long. CDR1 SGHVS and CDR2 FQNEAQ come from the germline V gene. V lost 5 bases and J lost 13; bases outside the gene matches: 5. The CDR3 DNA reads as TGTGCCAGCAGCAAACTAGCGGGAGGGCCTCAGTTCTTC. It specifies CASSKLAGGPQFF.

V usage is TRBV15 and J usage is TRBJ2-2; D unclear. The germline V and J ends were trimmed by 5 bases and 3 bases, with 13 bases remaining between them. Germline loops: CDR1 LNHNV, CDR2 YYDKDF (reference sequence). The CDR3 totals 15 residues. CDR3 sequence (DNA): TGTGCCACCAGCCCCCGCCCTCGAGACACCGGGGAGCTGTTTTTT. It specifies CATSPRPRDTGELFF.

There are many counts of this clonotype. The chain uses TRBV29-1 and TRBJ1-1; D might be TRBD1 (5 bases). This CDR3 spans 13 amino acids. Germline lookup yields CDR1 SQVTM and CDR2 ANQGSEA. Trimming took off 7 bases at V and 1 base at J, with 13 bases between the two ends. CDR3 region: CSAFSQGNTEAFF. DNA for the CDR3: TGCAGCGCCTTCTCCCAGGGGAACACTGAAGCTTTCTTT.

The rearrangement uses TRBV28 and TRBJ1-5, with D possibly TRBD1 on 5 matching bases. The CDR3 length is 16 residues. V lost 6 bases and J lost 9, with 24 bases in between. Germline CDR1 MDHEN, CDR2 SYDVKM. CDR3 DNA sequence: TGTGCCAGCAGCCTGGAAAGTGGACCCCGGGGGAGGCCCCAGCATTTT. Its protein product is CASSLESGPRGRPQHF. The entire variable domain, with the rest obtained from reference TRBV28 and TRBJ1-5, is as follows: DVKVTQSSRYLVKRTGEKVFLECVQDMDHENMFWYRQDPGLGLRLIYFSYDVKMKEKGDIPEGYSVSREKKERFSLILESASTNQTSMYLCASSLESGPRGRPQHFGDGTRLSIL.

V is TRBV14 and J is TRBJ2-1; 7 bases line up with TRBD2. Germline V gene sequence: CDR1 SGHDN, CDR2 FVKESK. The V segment lost 4 bases and the J segment 4 bases; nucleotides outside the gene matches: 16. This CDR3 is built from 18 residues. CDR3 residues: CASSPTYRGGRIYNEQFF. For the CDR3, the DNA is TGTGCCAGCAGCCCGACGTACCGTGGCGGGAGAATTTACAATGAGCAGTTCTTC.

The chain has TRBV12-3 or TRBV12-4 and TRBJ1-6, with 7 bases that match TRBD1. This CDR3 region has 14 residues. V gave up 4 bases and J gave up 9 bases; unmatched junction bases: 6. CDR3 residues: CASSSIGQVSPLHF. For the CDR3, the DNA is TGTGCCAGCAGTTCCATAGGACAGGTTTCACCCCTCCACTTT.

The chain uses TRBV16 and TRBJ2-1; no clear D gene. This CDR3 has 13 residues. V lost 1 base and J lost 9, with 10 bases in between. Germline V lookup: CDR1 KGHSY, CDR2 FQNENV. The CDR3 reads CASSQFYNSEQFF. The CDR3 nucleotides are TGTGCCAGCAGCCAATTTTACAATTCTGAGCAGTTCTTC.

The chain links TRBV29-1 to TRBJ2-1; 11 bases agree with TRBD2. The germline V gene encodes CDR1 SQVTM and CDR2 ANQGSEA. After removal of 1 base from V and 8 bases from J, the junction contained 7 bases not matched to a gene. The CDR3 runs 15 residues. CDR3 sequence (DNA): TGCAGCGTTGAAGGAACTAGCGGGAGCAGGGATGAGCAGTTCTTC. Amino acid sequence: CSVEGTSGSRDEQFF.

The gene calls are TRBV2 and TRBJ1-2; no reliable D call. Germline V gene data show CDR1 as SNHLY and CDR2 as FYNNEI. V lost 6 bases to trimming and J lost 6 bases, with 5 bases between them. The length of the CDR3 is 10 residues. The CDR3 spells CASSAHGYTF. The CDR3 DNA is TGTGCCAGCAGCGCCCATGGCTACACCTTC.

Many counts were recorded for this clonotype. V is TRBV29-1 and J is TRBJ2-6; D not certain. Between the trimmed V and J ends, which lost 0 bases and 4 bases, there was a span of 13 bases. The CDR3 is 16 residues long. From germline, CDR1 is SQVTM and CDR2 ANQGSEA. CDR3 residues: CSVEDAVLTGANVLTF. The CDR3 nucleotides are TGCAGCGTTGAAGATGCCGTCCTTACGGGGGCCAACGTCCTGACTTTC.

The chain links TRBV27 to TRBJ2-1; 7 bases line up with TRBD1. The CDR3 covers 11 residues. Germline CDR1 reads MNHEY; CDR2 reads SMNVEV (reference sequence). Losses at the gene ends were 5 bases for V and 8 bases for J; bases not matched to a gene: 0. The CDR3 region has the DNA TGTGCCAGCAGTGGACAGGATGAGCAGTTCTTC. This gives the protein CASSGQDEQFF.